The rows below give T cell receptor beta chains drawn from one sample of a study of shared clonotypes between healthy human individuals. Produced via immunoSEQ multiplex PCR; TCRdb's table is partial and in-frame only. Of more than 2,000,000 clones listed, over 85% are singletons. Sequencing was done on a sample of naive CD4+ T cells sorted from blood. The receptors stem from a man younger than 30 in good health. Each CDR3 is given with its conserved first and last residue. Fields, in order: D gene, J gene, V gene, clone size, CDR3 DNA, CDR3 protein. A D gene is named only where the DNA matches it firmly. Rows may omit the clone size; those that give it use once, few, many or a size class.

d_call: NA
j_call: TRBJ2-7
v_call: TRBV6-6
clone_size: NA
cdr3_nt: TGTGCCATAAAGAAAACTGATAGCTCCTACGAGCAGTACTTC
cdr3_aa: CAIKKTDSSYEQYF

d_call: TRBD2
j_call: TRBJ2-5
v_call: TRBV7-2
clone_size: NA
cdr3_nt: TGTGCCAGCAGCCCTACTAGCGGCCAAGAGACCCAGTACTTC
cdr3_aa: CASSPTSGQETQYF

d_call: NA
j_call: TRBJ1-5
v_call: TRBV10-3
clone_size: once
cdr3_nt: TGTGCCATCAGCGGACAGTACGATCAGCCCCAGCATTTT
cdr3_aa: CAISGQYDQPQHF

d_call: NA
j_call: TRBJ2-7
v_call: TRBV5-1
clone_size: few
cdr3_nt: TGCGCCAGCAGCTTGGAGGCAGTTCCTACCTACGAGCAGTACTTC
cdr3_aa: CASSLEAVPTYEQYF

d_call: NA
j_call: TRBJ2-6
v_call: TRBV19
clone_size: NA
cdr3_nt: TGTGCCAGTAGTATAGGCAGACAGCTCTCTGGGGCCAACGTCCTGACTTTC
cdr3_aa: CASSIGRQLSGANVLTF

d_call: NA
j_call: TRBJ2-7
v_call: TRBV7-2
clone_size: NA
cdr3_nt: TGTGCCAGCAGCTGGAGGGACAACTACGAGCAGTACTTC
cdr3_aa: CASSWRDNYEQYF

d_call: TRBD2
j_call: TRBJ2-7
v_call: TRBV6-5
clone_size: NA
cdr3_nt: TGTGCCAGCAGGCCGACTAGCGGGAGGTGGGACGAGCAGTACTTC
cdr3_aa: CASRPTSGRWDEQYF

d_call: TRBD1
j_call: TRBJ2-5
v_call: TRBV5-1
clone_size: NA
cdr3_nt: TGCGCCAGTGCGCCGATGGGACAGGGGGGAGAGACCCAGTACTTC
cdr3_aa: CASAPMGQGGETQYF

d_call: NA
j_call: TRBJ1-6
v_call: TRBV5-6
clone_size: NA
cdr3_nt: TGTGCCAGCAGCTTGCTCGGGAGGGACGCCTTTGATAATTCACCCCTCCACTTT
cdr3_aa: CASSLLGRDAFDNSPLHF

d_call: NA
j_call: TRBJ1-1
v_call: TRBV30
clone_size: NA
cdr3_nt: TGTGCCTGGAGTAAGGGTAAGGACACTGAAGCTTTCTTT
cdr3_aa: CAWSKGKDTEAFF

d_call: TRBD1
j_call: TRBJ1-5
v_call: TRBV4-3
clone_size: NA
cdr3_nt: TGCGCCAGCAGCCTCCGGACAGGGCTTCATGATAGCAATCAGCCCCAGCATTTT
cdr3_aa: CASSLRTGLHDSNQPQHF

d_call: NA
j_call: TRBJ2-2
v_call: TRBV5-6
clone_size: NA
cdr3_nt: TGTGCCAGCAGCTTGGAACAGGCCGGGGAGCTGTTTTTT
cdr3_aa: CASSLEQAGELFF

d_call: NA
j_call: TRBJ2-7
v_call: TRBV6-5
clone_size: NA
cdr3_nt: TGTGCCAGCAGTTACGGACACCTCTACGAGCAGTACTTC
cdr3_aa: CASSYGHLYEQYF

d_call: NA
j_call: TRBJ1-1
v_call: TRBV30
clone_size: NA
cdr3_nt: TGTGCCTGGATTCTACCTAACACTGAAGCTTTCTTT
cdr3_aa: CAWILPNTEAFF

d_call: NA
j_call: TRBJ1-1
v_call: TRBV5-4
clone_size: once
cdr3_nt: TGTGCCAGCAGCGTCCGGGACACGAACACTGAAGCTTTCTTT
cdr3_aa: CASSVRDTNTEAFF